The 26 T cell receptor beta chains given below trace back to one sample, sequenced in a study of OX40 agonist ivuxolimab in advanced cancers. Data came from immunoSEQ multiplex PCR; TCRdb stores just in-frame clones and leaves some out. The sample lists some 110,000 clones, about nine tenths occurring once. The sample was CD4+ or CD8+ T cells sorted from blood, taken in a trial of the OX40 agonist ivuxolimab. These TCRs come from an adult with an advanced solid tumor such as melanoma, head and neck, liver or kidney cancer.

Concerning this clone itself: The junction shows a germline mismatch at one end, possibly a read error. This chain connects TRBV5-4 to TRBJ2-3, with a possible D match to TRBD1 (5 bases). CDR1 is SGHNT and CDR2 is YYREEE in the germline V gene (reference sequence). There are 14 residues in the CDR3. The CDR3 DNA follows: TGTGCCAGCACCTTGGAAGGGGCAGGGGATACGCAGTATTTT. Translation: CASTLEGAGDTQYF. Full variable domain (missing parts from reference TRBV5-4 and TRBJ2-3): ETGVTQSPTHLIKTRGQQVTLRCSSQSGHNTVSWYQQALGQGPQFIFQYYREEENGRGNFPPRFSGLQFPNYSSELNVNALELDDSALYLCASTLEGAGDTQYFGPGTRLTVL.

J is TRBJ2-7 and V is TRBV27; D may be TRBD1 (5 bases). Between the trimmed V and J ends, which lost 3 bases and 2 bases, there was a span of 14 bases. Germline V gene data show CDR1 as MNHEY and CDR2 as SMNVEV (reference sequence). The CDR3 sequence is 15 residues long. Written as DNA, the CDR3 is TGTGCCAGCAGTTTGGGCGCAGGGCCTACCTACGAGCAGTACTTC. Protein sequence: CASSLGAGPTYEQYF.

The rearrangement joins TRBV19 to TRBJ2-1; 10 nucleotides align to TRBD1. The V segment lost 3 bases and the J segment 4 bases; nucleotides outside the gene matches: 9. CDR3 length: 17 residues. The germline V gene has CDR1 LNHDA and CDR2 SQIVND (reference sequence). The CDR3 region is CASSILPGQGEYNEQFF. In DNA, the CDR3 is TGTGCCAGTAGTATTTTGCCCGGACAGGGGGAATACAATGAGCAGTTCTTC.

This clone was picked up a small number of times. The CDR3 spells CASSSRDYYYEQYF. CDR3 DNA sequence: TGTGCCAGCAGCTCCCGGGACTATTACTACGAGCAGTACTTC. The rearrangement links TRBV5-6 to TRBJ2-7; 7 nucleotides line up with TRBD2. With V trimmed by 3 bases and J by 3 bases, 6 bases remained unmatched. The germline gives CDR1 SGHDT, CDR2 YYEEEE. The CDR3 totals 14 residues.

This clone appeared once. The chain recombines TRBV7-9 with TRBJ1-4; D ambiguous. V dropped 4 bases and J dropped 7 bases, with 16 bases sitting between them. The CDR3 is 15 residues long. CDR1 and CDR2 (germline): SEHNR, FQNEAQ (reference sequence). CDR3 sequence reads: CASSSGLTATEKLFF. The CDR3 coding sequence is TGTGCCAGCAGCTCTGGACTGACTGCCACTGAAAAACTGTTTTTT.

The rearrangement joins TRBV30 to TRBJ2-5, with 16 nucleotides matching TRBD2. CDR3 length: 19 amino acids. The germline CDR1 and CDR2 sequences are GTSNPN and SVGIG (reference sequence). With V trimmed by 2 bases and J by 2 bases, 11 bases remained unmatched. Here the CDR3 DNA reads TGTGCCTGGAGTCCCGGGACTAGCGGGAGGGCCCAAATGCAAGAGACCCAGTACTTC. Amino acids: CAWSPGTSGRAQMQETQYF.

The rearrangement uses TRBV6-1 and TRBJ2-3; D call uncertain. The CDR3 runs 13 residues. V was shortened by 2 bases and J by 5 bases, with 8 bases between the two germline ends. Germline V lookup: CDR1 MNHNS, CDR2 SASEGT. The CDR3 sequence is CASSERVRDTQYF. The CDR3 DNA reads as TGTGCCAGCAGTGAACGGGTGAGAGATACGCAGTATTTT.

The chain recombines TRBV7-2 with TRBJ2-7; D ambiguous. The V end lost 2 bases, the J end lost 2 bases, and 16 bases lay between the germline ends. The CDR3 extends over 16 amino acids. CDR1 and CDR2 from the germline V gene are SGHTA and FQGNSA. CDR3 nucleotides: TGTGCCAGCAGCTTATTCCCGCGGACGGAAGCCTACGAGCAGTACTTC. This codes for CASSLFPRTEAYEQYF. Full variable domain (remainder filled in from reference TRBV7-2 and TRBJ2-7): GAGVSQSPSNKVTEKGKDVELRCDPISGHTALYWYRQSLGQGLEFLIYFQGNSAPDKSGLPSDRFSAERTGGSVSTLTIQRTQQEDSAVYLCASSLFPRTEAYEQYFGPGTRLTVT.

This rearrangement joins TRBV5-4 to TRBJ1-3; D gene uncertain. Germline V gene lookup returns CDR1 SGHNT and CDR2 YYREEE (reference sequence). The CDR3 consists of 15 residues. With 0 bases removed from V and 0 bases from J, the gap between germline ends came to 7 bases. The chain's CDR3 is CASSLAGLSGNTIYF. The CDR3 bases are TGTGCCAGCAGCTTGGCAGGTCTCTCTGGAAACACCATATATTTT.

This sequence joins TRBV6-6 and TRBJ2-7, with D tentatively TRBD1 (5 bases). CDR3 length: 15 amino acids. With 7 bases removed from V and 1 base from J, the gap between germline ends came to 17 bases. From germline, CDR1 is MNHNY and CDR2 SVGAGI (reference sequence). CDR3 in amino acids: CASIWGGAFSYEQYF. The CDR3 DNA reads TGTGCCAGCATCTGGGGCGGTGCCTTTTCCTACGAGCAGTACTTC.

The rearrangement joins TRBV9 to TRBJ2-2; 7 bases agree with TRBD2. V shed 5 bases and J 6 bases; nucleotides not matched to a gene: 4. Germline CDR1 and CDR2: SGDLS and YYNGEE. The CDR3 is made up of 13 amino acids. CDR3 region: CASSRRESGELFF. The DNA of the CDR3 is TGTGCCAGCAGTCGGCGGGAGTCCGGGGAGCTGTTTTTT.

As concerns this clone: The sample carries other DNA sequences with the same CDR3. V is TRBV5-1 and J is TRBJ2-6, with D uncertain. CDR1 and CDR2 from the germline V gene are SGHRS and YFSETQ. Trimming took off 0 bases at V and 1 base at J, with 8 bases between the two ends. CDR3 length equals 16 residues. CDR3 sequence (DNA): TGCGCCAGCAGCTTGGGTGGGTATTCTGGGGCCAACGTCCTGACTTTC. Translated: CASSLGGYSGANVLTF.

V usage is TRBV9 and J usage is TRBJ1-5, with 8 bases matching TRBD1. With V trimmed by 0 bases and J by 3 bases, 8 bases remained unmatched. The CDR3 has 17 amino acids. The germline V gene encodes CDR1 SGDLS and CDR2 YYNGEE. CDR3: CASSVEPRTGPNQPQHF. The CDR3 DNA reads TGTGCCAGCAGCGTAGAACCCAGGACAGGGCCCAATCAGCCCCAGCATTTT. The full variable domain, rest sourced from reference TRBV9 and TRBJ1-5, is DSGVTQTPKHLITATGQRVTLRCSPRSGDLSVYWYQQSLDQGLQFLIQYYNGEERAKGNILERFSAQQFPDLHSELNLSSLELGDSALYFCASSVEPRTGPNQPQHFGDGTRLSIL.

This chain connects TRBV6-1 to TRBJ1-2; tentative D call: TRBD1 (5 bases). Germline V gene lookup returns CDR1 MNHNS and CDR2 SASEGT. The ends were cut back, 1 base at V and 10 bases at J, with 13 bases in the middle. This CDR3 spans 13 amino acids. The CDR3 region is CASSEGTKGVYTF. The DNA for the CDR3 is TGTGCCAGCAGTGAAGGGACAAAGGGCGTCTACACCTTC.

The V call is TRBV19, the J call TRBJ1-2; 10 bases are a match to TRBD1. Trimming removed 5 bases from V and 7 bases from J; junction bases left unmatched: 16. The CDR3 length is 17 residues. Germline CDR1 reads LNHDA; CDR2 reads SQIVND (reference sequence). Here the CDR3 reads CASSSEIGTGVDGGYTF. CDR3 nucleotides: TGTGCCAGTAGTTCTGAAATCGGGACAGGGGTCGATGGTGGCTACACCTTC. Together with reference TRBV19 and TRBJ1-2, the CDR3 gives the full variable domain: DGGITQSPKYLFRKEGQNVTLSCEQNLNHDAMYWYRQDPGQGLRLIYYSQIVNDFQKGDIAEGYSVSREKKESFPLTVTSAQKNPTAFYLCASSSEIGTGVDGGYTFGSGTRLTVV.

The gene calls are TRBV2 and TRBJ2-2; tentative D call: TRBD2 (6 bases). Trimming removed 0 bases at V and 6 bases at J, with 17 bases between. The CDR3 consists of 17 residues. Germline CDR1 is SNHLY and CDR2 is FYNNEI. The CDR3 here is CASSEALSIREAGELFF. The CDR3 nucleotides are TGTGCCAGCAGTGAAGCGCTTAGTATAAGGGAGGCCGGGGAGCTGTTTTTT.

In DNA, the CDR3 is TGTGCCACCAGCAGCCGGGTGACCTACGAGCAGTACTTC. Residues: CATSSRVTYEQYF. This chain uses TRBV15 with TRBJ2-7; no clear D. V lost 3 bases, J lost 2 bases, and 8 bases lay in between. The CDR3 totals 13 residues. Germline CDR1 is LNHNV and CDR2 is YYDKDF (reference sequence).

This clone occurred a few times. The chain links TRBV9 to TRBJ2-7, with TRBD2 matching over 15 bases. The CDR3 has 17 amino acids. The V gene's germline CDR1 is SGDLS and CDR2 YYNGEE. The V gene end was trimmed by 5 bases and the J gene end by 0 bases; junction bases not matched to a gene: 6. The CDR3 here is CASSEGLAGGSSYEQYF. CDR3 sequence (DNA): TGTGCCAGCAGTGAAGGACTAGCGGGAGGGTCCTCCTACGAGCAGTACTTC.

This sequence joins TRBV7-9 and TRBJ2-3; D assignment may be TRBD1 or TRBD2 (5 bases each). Trimming took off 6 bases at V and 2 bases at J, with 18 bases between the two ends. The CDR3 consists of 16 residues. Germline V CDR1 and CDR2: SEHNR, FQNEAQ (reference sequence). The CDR3 sequence is CASRRGAGRNTDTQYF. The CDR3 bases are TGTGCCAGCAGGCGAGGGGCCGGAAGGAACACAGATACGCAGTATTTT.

The J gene is TRBJ1-2, the V gene TRBV7-3; D is possibly TRBD1 (6 bases). Germline V CDR1 and CDR2: SGHTA, FQGTGA. V lost 3 bases to trimming and J lost 4 bases, with 9 bases between them. The CDR3 extends over 13 amino acids. CDR3 DNA sequence: TGTGCCAGCAGCTTCCCAGGGGCCTATGGCTACACCTTC. This translates into CASSFPGAYGYTF.

The chain employs TRBV7-3 and TRBJ2-1; 7 nucleotides match TRBD2. The CDR3 is 14 residues long. Germline CDR1 and CDR2: SGHTA and FQGTGA. The V segment lost 5 bases and the J segment 2 bases; nucleotides outside the gene matches: 3. CDR3 sequence reads: CASSPSGTYNEQFF. The CDR3, as DNA: TGTGCCAGCAGCCCTAGCGGTACCTACAATGAGCAGTTCTTC.

The chain employs TRBV25-1 and TRBJ1-2, with a possible D match to TRBD1 (5 bases). Germline loops: CDR1 MGHDK, CDR2 SYGVNS. V was cut by 1 base and J by 6 bases, with 9 bases left in between. CDR3 length equals 13 residues. CDR3 sequence reads: CASSESGVHGYTF. The CDR3 DNA reads as TGTGCCAGCAGTGAATCGGGGGTTCATGGCTACACCTTC.

The CDR3, as DNA: TGTGCCAGCAGCCCACCAAGCCGCGGTACGCAGTATTTT. It specifies CASSPPSRGTQYF. The chain recombines TRBV11-3 with TRBJ2-3; D gene unclear. Germline V gene lookup returns CDR1 SGHNT and CDR2 YENEEA. The length of the CDR3 is 13 residues. V was pared by 5 bases and J by 8 bases, with 14 bases between.

Here the CDR3 reads CAISGTNGNSYEQYF. CDR3 DNA sequence: TGTGCCATCAGTGGGACTAATGGAAACTCCTACGAGCAGTACTTC. The chain employs TRBV10-3 and TRBJ2-7; D is possibly TRBD2 (6 bases). The length of the CDR3 is 15 residues. Germline assignment: CDR1 ENHRY and CDR2 SYGVKD. The V and J ends lost 4 bases and 0 bases respectively, with 13 bases between them.

The V call is TRBV9, the J call TRBJ2-2, with D possibly matching TRBD2 (5 bases). This CDR3 has 15 amino acids. Germline loops: CDR1 SGDLS, CDR2 YYNGEE. With 2 bases removed from V and 0 bases from J, the gap between germline ends came to 8 bases. The CDR3 spells CASSVGGSNTGELFF. CDR3 in DNA: TGTGCCAGCAGCGTCGGCGGGTCGAACACCGGGGAGCTGTTTTTT.

The chain has TRBV5-4 and TRBJ2-5; the match to TRBD2 covers 11 bases. Losses at the gene ends were 0 bases for V and 5 bases for J; bases not matched to a gene: 3. This CDR3 is 15 amino acids long. CDR1 is SGHNT and CDR2 is YYREEE in the germline V gene (reference sequence). Written as DNA, the CDR3 is TGTGCCAGCAGCTTGGAAACTAGCGGGGGTGAGACCCAGTACTTC. This sequence encodes CASSLETSGGETQYF. Variable domain in full (rest from reference TRBV5-4 and TRBJ2-5): ETGVTQSPTHLIKTRGQQVTLRCSSQSGHNTVSWYQQALGQGPQFIFQYYREEENGRGNFPPRFSGLQFPNYSSELNVNALELDDSALYLCASSLETSGGETQYFGPGTRLLVL.